These 20 T cell receptor beta chains were all obtained from the same sample, sequenced in a study of cytomegalovirus exposure and HLA in healthy donors. Amplification used 60 Vbeta primers and 13 Jbeta primers. Assay used: immunoSEQ multiplex PCR; TCRdb lists only in-frame clones, some missing. The sample lists roughly 140,000 clones, about 86% seen once, with roughly 4.5% in the top ten. Sequencing was performed on PBMCs. These receptors all come from a middle-aged man in good health and CMV-seropositive.

The chain has TRBV7-6 and TRBJ2-7; 7 nucleotides agree with TRBD1. The V and J ends lost 8 bases and 0 bases, in that order; junction bases with no gene match: 7. Germline values: CDR1 SGHVS, CDR2 FNYEAQ. The CDR3 runs to 14 residues. CDR3 in DNA: TGTGCCAGCGGCACAGGGGTATACTCCTACGAGCAGTACTTC. This codes for CASGTGVYSYEQYF. The full variable domain, rest sourced from reference TRBV7-6 and TRBJ2-7, is GAGVSQSPRYKVTKRGQDVALRCDPISGHVSLYWYRQALGQGPEFLTYFNYEAQQDKSGLPNDRFSAERPEGSISTLTIQRTEQRDSAMYRCASGTGVYSYEQYFGPGTRLTVT.

The chain is built from TRBV18 and TRBJ1-4; D gene unclear. Germline V gene data show CDR1 as KGHSH and CDR2 as LQKENI. V shed 3 bases and J shed 8 bases, with 10 bases lying between them. The CDR3 is 13 residues long. Here the CDR3 DNA reads TGTGCCAGCTCACCCGCCCAGTTAGAAAAACTGTTTTTT. It encodes CASSPAQLEKLFF.

The J gene is TRBJ1-4, the V gene TRBV4-3, with no clear D. CDR3 length equals 15 residues. CDR1 is LGHNA and CDR2 is YSLEER in the germline V gene. The V gene lost 4 bases and the J gene lost 4 bases, with 13 bases spanning the gap. The CDR3: CASSPERAINEKLFF. The CDR3 region has the DNA TGCGCCAGCAGCCCGGAGAGGGCAATTAATGAAAAACTGTTTTTT.

The V and J genes are TRBV9 and TRBJ2-5; 7 bases line up with TRBD2. The germline V gene has CDR1 SGDLS and CDR2 YYNGEE. J was trimmed by 3 bases and V by 1 base; bases with no gene match: 3. The CDR3 consists of 14 residues. The CDR3 DNA sequence: TGTGCCAGCAGCGTATCGGCGGGAGAAGAGACCCAGTACTTC. Protein product: CASSVSAGEETQYF. Full variable domain (remainder filled in from reference TRBV9 and TRBJ2-5): DSGVTQTPKHLITATGQRVTLRCSPRSGDLSVYWYQQSLDQGLQFLIQYYNGEERAKGNILERFSAQQFPDLHSELNLSSLELGDSALYFCASSVSAGEETQYFGPGTRLLVL.

This clone was seen a few times. The chain recombines TRBV10-1 with TRBJ2-1, with 13 bases aligning to TRBD2. Germline V gene data show CDR1 as WNHNN and CDR2 as SYGVQD (reference sequence). V lost 9 bases and J lost 6; bases outside the gene matches: 8. The CDR3 is 15 residues long. The CDR3 DNA is TGCGCCAGTACTCCCGGGACTAGCGGGATCAATGAGCAGTTCTTC. It is translated as CASTPGTSGINEQFF.

V usage is TRBV6-1 and J usage is TRBJ2-7; D may be TRBD1 (5 bases). Per germline, CDR1 MNHNS and CDR2 SASEGT. The CDR3 totals 15 residues. V was clipped by 1 base and J by 7 bases, with 17 bases between them. The CDR3 sequence is CASSEVGAVVWEQYF. The CDR3 DNA sequence: TGTGCCAGCAGTGAAGTAGGGGCAGTTGTATGGGAGCAGTACTTC.

The V and J genes are TRBV6-1 and TRBJ2-7; 7 bases agree with TRBD1. The CDR3 length is 14 residues. Trimming at V came to 8 bases and at J to 3 bases, leaving 10 bases not matched to a gene. CDR1 and CDR2 (germline): MNHNS, SASEGT. The CDR3 sequence is CASYRRAGGYEQYF. The CDR3 nucleotides read TGTGCCAGCTACAGAAGGGCAGGGGGCTACGAGCAGTACTTC.

This chain uses TRBV29-1 with TRBJ1-1; tentative D call: TRBD1 (5 bases). The CDR3 spans 14 residues. V gave up 6 bases and J gave up 0 bases, with 14 bases separating them. Germline V lookup: CDR1 SQVTM, CDR2 ANQGSEA. CDR3 region: CSVGKTAMNTEAFF. In DNA form, the CDR3 reads TGCAGCGTGGGGAAGACAGCGATGAACACTGAAGCTTTCTTT.

The chain links TRBV5-1 to TRBJ1-3; 8 bases are shared with TRBD1. The CDR3 contains 14 residues. V dropped 4 bases and J dropped 6; count of bases not matched to a gene: 6. CDR1 is SGHRS, CDR2 YFSETQ, per germline. The CDR3 region is CASSVETGVNTIYF. For the CDR3, the DNA is TGCGCCAGCAGCGTTGAGACAGGGGTAAACACCATATATTTT.

The chain combines TRBV7-2 with TRBJ1-5, with 7 bases aligning to TRBD1. Trimming removed 5 bases from V and 11 bases from J; junction bases left unmatched: 9. Germline loops: CDR1 SGHTA, CDR2 FQGNSA. This CDR3 has 13 residues. CDR3 in amino acids: CASSIPGGGAQHF. CDR3 DNA: TGTGCCAGCAGCATCCCAGGGGGTGGGGCCCAGCATTTT.

V is TRBV4-3 and J is TRBJ1-2; 7 nucleotides align to TRBD1. The CDR3 is made up of 15 amino acids. Germline loops: CDR1 LGHNA, CDR2 YSLEER. J lost 8 bases, V lost 0 bases, and 9 bases had no gene match. The CDR3: CASSQDLSRGCGYTF. The CDR3 DNA follows: TGCGCCAGCAGCCAAGATCTTAGCAGGGGGTGCGGCTACACCTTC.

V and J are TRBV10-3 and TRBJ1-5, with 9 positions matching TRBD1. Germline assignment: CDR1 ENHRY and CDR2 SYGVKD. CDR3 length equals 13 residues. V lost 10 bases and J lost 7; bases outside the gene matches: 8. CDR3 region: CATWDRVTQPQHF. The CDR3, as DNA: TGTGCCACCTGGGACAGGGTTACACAGCCCCAGCATTTT.

This clone was seen a handful of times. The rearrangement uses TRBV7-2 and TRBJ2-7; TRBD2 agrees at 10 bases. The germline CDR1 and CDR2 sequences are SGHTA and FQGNSA. The CDR3 has 15 residues. The V segment lost 6 bases and the J segment 7 bases; nucleotides outside the gene matches: 12. The CDR3 here is CASSYYLAGAREQYF. The CDR3, as DNA: TGTGCCAGCAGTTATTACCTAGCGGGAGCTCGGGAGCAGTACTTC. Combining the CDR3 with reference TRBV7-2 and TRBJ2-7 gives the whole variable domain GAGVSQSPSNKVTEKGKDVELRCDPISGHTALYWYRQSLGQGLEFLIYFQGNSAPDKSGLPSDRFSAERTGGSVSTLTIQRTQQEDSAVYLCASSYYLAGAREQYFGPGTRLTVT.

V usage is TRBV5-1 and J usage is TRBJ1-1, with TRBD1 as a possible D gene (6 bases). CDR3 size: 14 residues. In germline, CDR1 is SGHRS, CDR2 YFSETQ. The germline V and J ends were trimmed by 2 bases and 5 bases, with 13 bases remaining between them. The CDR3 sequence is CASSLQGMGTEAFF. The CDR3 DNA follows: TGCGCCAGCAGCTTACAGGGAATGGGTACTGAAGCTTTCTTT.

The count of this clone is one. The chain uses TRBV5-6 and TRBJ2-2; 9 nucleotides match TRBD1. The CDR3 has 16 amino acids. Germline-derived CDR1 and CDR2 are SGHDT and YYEEEE. With 4 bases clipped from V and 6 bases from J, the junction kept 10 bases outside the gene matches. DNA of the CDR3: TGTGCCAGCAGCCGGCAAGGACAGGGGTGGGCCGGGGAGCTGTTTTTT. Translation: CASSRQGQGWAGELFF.

The genes are TRBV27 and TRBJ1-5; D might be TRBD1 (5 bases). V lost 3 bases and J 5 bases, leaving 17 bases between the germline ends. This CDR3 region has 16 residues. Germline V gene lookup returns CDR1 MNHEY and CDR2 SMNVEV (reference sequence). The CDR3 nucleotides read TGTGCCAGCAGTTTGGTCCCCTGGGGGGGGGATCAGCCCCAGCATTTT. Its protein product is CASSLVPWGGDQPQHF.

The chain recombines TRBV7-2 with TRBJ1-3, with D possibly being TRBD1 (6 bases). Trimming removed 5 bases at V and 3 bases at J, with 17 bases between. The CDR3 is 16 amino acids. CDR1 is SGHTA, CDR2 FQGNSA, per germline. DNA of the CDR3: TGTGCCAGCAGCCCCTCTACAGGGCAGAGTGGAAACACCATATATTTT. As protein: CASSPSTGQSGNTIYF.

The rearrangement joins TRBV5-5 to TRBJ1-1, with D possibly being TRBD1 (5 bases). From germline, CDR1 is SGHKS and CDR2 YYEKEE (reference sequence). The CDR3 totals 15 residues. Trimming took off 4 bases at V and 5 bases at J, with 18 bases between the two ends. The DNA of the CDR3 is TGTGCCAGCAGCGGAAGAAGGGGCCAAGGGACTGAAGCTTTCTTT. This translates into CASSGRRGQGTEAFF.

The chain recombines TRBV19 with TRBJ1-2, with 7 bases lining up with TRBD1. The germline gives CDR1 LNHDA, CDR2 SQIVND (reference sequence). Losses at the gene ends were 3 bases for V and 9 bases for J; bases not matched to a gene: 13. The CDR3 sequence is 15 residues long. Written as DNA, the CDR3 is TGTGCCAGTAGTATCCCCCAGACAGGGACCCTATGCTACACCTTC. Translated: CASSIPQTGTLCYTF.

The chain couples TRBV10-3 to TRBJ2-5, with TRBD2 as a possible D gene (5 bases). Trimming removed 4 bases from V and 4 bases from J, with 16 bases in between. The CDR3 loop spans 15 amino acids. Per germline, CDR1 ENHRY and CDR2 SYGVKD. CDR3 amino acids: CAISVGSGGLETQYF. CDR3 nucleotides: TGTGCCATCAGTGTTGGCTCGGGCGGACTAGAGACCCAGTACTTC.